This TCR beta chain was sequenced for a study of blood T cell repertoires in COVID-19 (dated by TCRdb to 2019 to 2021). In the study overall: Samples from collaborators originated in the United States, Italy and Spain and spanned both the acute and convalescent phases of COVID-19. The material from the prospective study consisted of cDNA or gDNA derived from T cells, B-cell-depleted T cells, or PBMCs. Samples were obtained from the ongoing ImmuneRACE study (first 160 participants) and from roughly 1,300 subjects provided by 6 global collaborators. Where available, HLA class I and class II types were obtained from metadata supplied by the sample provider rather than from assay-based typing. The repertoires were released in a freely available public database intended as a resource for research on the immune response to SARS-CoV-2. Subjects who had been exposed to COVID-19, were actively infected with it, or had recovered from it provided the deeply sampled blood TCRbeta repertoires that made up the dataset. A de-identified subject ID, COVID-19 status, age in years and sex were almost always included in the sample metadata.

TCRbeta CDR3 regions were amplified from genomic DNA using the immunoSEQ Assay, a bias-controlled multiplex PCR. Per the original workflow: Within the assay, amplification of reference gene primers was used to estimate how many nucleated cells each sample contained. To quantify the absolute abundance of each unique TCRbeta CDR3 rearrangement, sequence reads were collapsed and filtered. Productive Simpson clonality was computed per sample as the square root of Simpson's diversity index over productive rearrangements. The table was pulled from immuneACCESS by TCRdb, which kept in-frame rearrangements only. Such tables lose some clones; where checked, under half of the loss comes from unresolved V genes, and the rest has no known cause. Clonal size and the V and J genes are those of that table, whereas D and trimming came from the DNA. The sample records 300,000 to 350,000 clones, roughly 85% of which are singletons. Roughly 4% of the sample belongs to the ten largest clones.

As concerns this clone: This clone's antigen is unknown. No qualities accompany the bases; no much larger clone lies one base away.

Overall study results and their limits: How much clinical and demographic metadata was included differed by source and by participant, and the metadata was provided uncurated.

Trimming removed 3 bases from V and 3 bases from J; the gene matches leave 5 bases unexplained. From the cysteine up to the phenylalanine, the CDR3 has a length of 15 residues. Kept here is only the CDR3 DNA, which spans 45 bases and is read in frame from base 1. Looking up the germline V gene (reference sequence) yields CDR1 LNHDA and CDR2 SQIVND. Participants in the prospective study were enrolled through a virtual design, were aged about 18 to 100 years, and lived in 20 to 30 United States geographic areas. In the prospective study, cohorts were assigned on the basis of participant-reported clinical history obtained from a screening survey and a study questionnaire. Mobile phlebotomists in the prospective study collected whole blood, serum and a nasopharyngeal or oropharyngeal swab from every participant. Participants in the prospective study had the option to provide additional blood draws and questionnaires over a roughly 2-month period. Blood samples from the prospective study were shipped frozen or at room temperature prior to DNA extraction.

The sequence derives from a woman between 40 and 50 years old with acute COVID-19. The sequenced sample was PBMCs or T cells enriched from blood (not recorded which). The chain links TRBV19 with TRBJ1-1; TRBD1 fits 9 bases in the junction. The nucleotides read TGTGCCAGTAGTATCCCGACAGGGGGGTACACTGAAGCTTTCTTT. It codes for CASSIPTGGYTEAFF.